This TCR beta chain appears in the sequencing data of a study of Tregs in tolerant kidney transplant recipients. About this clone: Its antigen remains unknown.

Thawed PBMCs were FACS-sorted into unstimulated CD4+CD25+CD127- regulatory T cells, CD4+CD25- non-regulatory cells, CD4 and CD8 cells. Whole-study results and caveats: This study did not directly address biological reproducibility. The most relevant donor-specific Treg TCRbeta repertoire apparently came from expansion with activated donor B cells. Tolerant patients' donor-specific Tregs expanded beyond overall Tregs, suggesting antigen-driven growth.

TCRdb's table, derived via immunoSEQ multiplex PCR, lists solely in-frame clones and lacks some. The table records about 15,000 clones, 80% of them present only once. From germline, CDR1 is MDHEN and CDR2 SYDVKM. The CDR3 covers 13 residues. The ends were cut back, 6 bases at V and 9 bases at J, with 18 bases in the middle. The genes are TRBV28 and TRBJ2-7; D gene uncertain. This TCR derives from a human donor who received a combined kidney and bone marrow transplant. Sequencing was performed on Tregs from blood, taken before the transplant. CDR3: CASREPAVGLQYF. The CDR3 DNA is TGTGCCAGCAGGGAACCGGCGGTTGGCTTGCAGTACTTC.